These T cell receptor beta chains were read from a single sample in a study of cytomegalovirus exposure and HLA in healthy donors. Repertoires were generated with immunoSEQ multiplex PCR, while TCRdb's copy carries only in-frame clones and drops some. The sample has 100,000 to 150,000 clones, about 79% seen once. What was sequenced was PBMCs. The origin of the receptors is a man aged 50-60 years in good health and CMV-seronegative. Both conserved end residues are part of each CDR3.

v_gene	CDR3aa
TRBV4-2	CASSHPGPDRGGYEQYF
TRBV4-3	CASSQDRERDYYGYTF
TRBV5-1	CASSLYRGHNEQFF
TRBV4-1	CASSQGISGTGYEQYF
TRBV2	CASSYTGGTQYF
TRBV5-4	CASSLDKNGYTF
TRBV6-5	CASNPSGGESETQYF
TRBV6-1	CASSDSGGAGSHEQYF
TRBV19	CASGAGGTEAFF
TRBV2	CASIRSYEGSYEQYF
TRBV15	CATSRGGTAHSYEQYF
TRBV11-1	CASSLEGHYGYTF
TRBV6-1	CASSEESTNEQFF
TRBV7-2	CASSSIRRTENTEAFF
TRBV5-6	CAVRYRVAKNIQYF
TRBV27	CASSPRGTEAFF
TRBV6-6	CASSYGEVREQYF
TRBV4-2	CASSQGGSGEQYF
TRBV4-3	CASSQDPPRTSGGFYEQYF
TRBV5-6	CASSPRQGYAFDPEAFF
TRBV30	CAFEENTIYF
TRBV5-8	CASNKDRVNSPLHF
TRBV5-4	CASSWSSGSYNSPLHF
TRBV2	CASSRETGYEKLFF
TRBV5-8	CASSLVGGGQPQHF
TRBV6-4	CASSGGTSTDTQYF
TRBV5-6	CASSPTDRGRGYTF
TRBV5-1	CASSFRGPEETQYF
TRBV2	CASSDPVDSVLSPLHF
TRBV14	CASTKGQGVGTEAFF
TRBV5-1	CASSSIRTGYEQFF
TRBV6-1	CAGGLQGIYQPQHF
TRBV19	CASSIDWSVQETQYF
TRBV5-4	CASSLVQGYGELFF
TRBV2	CASSLMGDKAYEAFF
TRBV6-5	CASSYVGQYNSPLHF
TRBV5-4	CASSPAGGLKGSDTQYF
TRBV7-6	CASSPSSGASYEQYF
TRBV19	CASTSGYSPLHF
TRBV4-1	CASSQRTGENIQYF
TRBV18	CASSPIQDNQPQHF
TRBV19	CASRTGNDEQYF
TRBV29-1	CSVRRTSGESDTQYF
TRBV5-1	CASSGTGLSTDTQYF
TRBV7-9	CASSSYQETQYF
TRBV7-8	CASSPRDRNTEAFF
TRBV4-1	CASSQEGTGNQPQHF
TRBV19	CASSIRQFSDSNQPQHF